Each of the 8 T cell receptor beta chains below was sequenced from the same sample in a study of vaccination effects on CD4 cells after COVID-19. No antigen has been assigned to these receptors. Method: immunoSEQ multiplex PCR; TCRdb's copy keeps in-frame clones and lacks some. The data contain 25,000 to 35,000 clones, approximately 64% of them seen just once; the ten biggest clones take up 8.7%. After expansion with viral peptide pools in the ViraFEST assay, antigen-specific CD4+ T cells were sequenced. On roughly day 9 of culture, CD4+ T cells were separated out. The cohort was immunized with two doses of either the BNT162b2 or mRNA-1273 vaccine. Material: CD4+ T cells from PBMCs cultured with SARS-CoV-2 spike peptides, obtained after COVID-19 vaccination. The receptors were sampled from a human donor who received a COVID-19 vaccine.

This clone was counted between two and nine times. The chain couples TRBV5-4 to TRBJ1-2; possible D gene TRBD1, 6 bases. Trimming took 0 bases from V and 5 from J, leaving 20 bases between them. In germline, CDR1 is SGHNT, CDR2 YYREEE (reference sequence). The CDR3 runs to 17 residues. The CDR3 bases are TGTGCCAGCAGCTTGGACCCGGACAGTCTCGGAGGATATGGCTACACCTTC. This translates into CASSLDPDSLGGYGYTF.

The gene calls are TRBV27 and TRBJ2-1, with 13 nucleotides matching TRBD2. Germline V gene data show CDR1 as MNHEY and CDR2 as SMNVEV (reference sequence). This CDR3 region has 16 residues. Germline trimming cut 4 bases from V and 9 bases from J; bases unmatched to any gene: 9. CDR3 nucleotides: TGTGCCAGCAGTTCCTTCACTAGCGGGGGGGCGCTTGAGCAGTTCTTC. Translation: CASSSFTSGGALEQFF.

This sequence joins TRBV9 and TRBJ2-6; no clear D gene. Germline CDR1 reads SGDLS; CDR2 reads YYNGEE. This CDR3 contains 13 residues. V dropped 0 bases and J dropped 16 bases, with 14 bases sitting between them. DNA of the CDR3: TGTGCCAGCAGCGTAGAGGAGTGGTTGATGCTGACTTTC. Translating it yields CASSVEEWLMLTF.

This clone has a single count. The chain carries TRBV19 and TRBJ2-2, with D unresolved. This CDR3 has 15 amino acids. Trimming took 1 base from V and 4 from J, leaving 10 bases between them. CDR1 and CDR2 from the germline V gene are LNHDA and SQIVND (reference sequence). CDR3: CASSIGLVGTGELFF. Written as DNA, the CDR3 is TGTGCCAGTAGTATAGGGCTAGTGGGCACCGGGGAGCTGTTTTTT.

The V and J genes are TRBV5-6 and TRBJ1-2; TRBD1 matches at 7 bases. This CDR3 region has 14 residues. V shed 4 bases, J shed 9 bases, and the junction held 12 bases outside the gene matches. Germline V gene lookup returns CDR1 SGHDT and CDR2 YYEEEE. The CDR3 spells CASSITGTVPSYTF. The CDR3 bases are TGTGCCAGCAGCATTACCGGGACAGTTCCCAGCTACACCTTC.

This clone was detected only a few times. The chain employs TRBV19 and TRBJ2-2; 10 bases align to TRBD2. CDR1 is LNHDA, CDR2 SQIVND, per germline (reference sequence). Trimming cost V 5 bases and J 0 bases; bases outside gene matches: 9. CDR3 length equals 18 residues. CDR3 region: CASSSLLAGSANTGELFF. CDR3 sequence (DNA): TGTGCCAGTAGTTCCCTACTAGCGGGGTCCGCGAACACCGGGGAGCTGTTTTTT.

This chain joins TRBV12-3 or TRBV12-4 and TRBJ1-2; TRBD1 matches at 9 bases. The CDR3 loop spans 13 amino acids. J gave up 8 bases and V 5 bases, and 6 bases lay outside the gene matches. The CDR3 sequence is CASSTDRGAGYTF. In nucleotides, the CDR3 is TGTGCCAGCAGTACGGACAGGGGAGCCGGCTACACCTTC.

This clone was counted a few times. The chain's CDR3 is CASSEGGHTDTQYF. Here the CDR3 DNA reads TGTGCCAGCAGTGAAGGGGGGCATACAGATACGCAGTATTTT. V and J are TRBV6-1 and TRBJ2-3; TRBD1 might be the D (6 bases). Trimming removed 1 base at V and 3 bases at J, with 8 bases between. The CDR3 has 14 residues. CDR1 is MNHNS and CDR2 is SASEGT in the germline V gene.